The clone carrying this T cell receptor (beta chain) was recorded at least ten times. Trimming pared 5 bases from V and 7 bases from J, leaving 15 bases between. CDR3 length: 13 amino acids. Germline V CDR1 and CDR2: SGHTA, FQGNSA. This sample is part of a study of molecular identifiers for immune sequencing clone quantification. Study context: In replicates, RNA from roughly 20,000 or 100,000 naive CD8 cells was divided five ways and four parts were sequenced.

Previously described methods and listed TCR primers were used for bulk TCR libraries. Each CDR3 protein is one row after TCRdb ran MiXCR on the PCR reads. The table shows about half a million distinct CDR3 sequences, with about 20% occurring only once. Libraries of naive CD8 cells were prepared from approximately 20,000 to 980,000 sorted cells using 10%, 30% or 50% RNA. Naive CD8 T cells were FACS-sorted by CD8+CD4-CCR7+CD45RA+ markers. This sequence joins TRBV7-2 and TRBJ2-7; D uncertain. The sample taken for sequencing was naive CD8+ T cells from blood, with Jurkat cell RNA spiked in. Specified subset: FACS-sorted CD8+CD4-CCR7+CD45RA+ naive T cells. This receptor was obtained from a human donor in good health. Some libraries in this study had Jurkat cell RNA spiked in. CDR3 coding DNA: TGTGCCAGCAGCCCCTGGGGAATGCTGGAGCAGTACTTC. It specifies CASSPWGMLEQYF.